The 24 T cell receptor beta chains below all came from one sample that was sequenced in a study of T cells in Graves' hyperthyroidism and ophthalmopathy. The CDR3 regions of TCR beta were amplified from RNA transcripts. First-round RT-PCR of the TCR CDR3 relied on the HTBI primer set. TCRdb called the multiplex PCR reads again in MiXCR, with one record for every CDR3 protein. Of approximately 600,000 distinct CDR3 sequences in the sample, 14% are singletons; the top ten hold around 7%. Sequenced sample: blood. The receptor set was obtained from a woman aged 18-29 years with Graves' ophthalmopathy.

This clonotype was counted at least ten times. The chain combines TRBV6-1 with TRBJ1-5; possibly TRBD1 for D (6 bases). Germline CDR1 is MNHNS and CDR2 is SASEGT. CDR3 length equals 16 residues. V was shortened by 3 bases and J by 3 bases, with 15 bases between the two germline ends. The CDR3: CASSDPGGQANQPQHF. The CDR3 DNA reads TGTGCCAGCAGTGATCCCGGGGGACAAGCCAATCAGCCCCAGCATTTT.

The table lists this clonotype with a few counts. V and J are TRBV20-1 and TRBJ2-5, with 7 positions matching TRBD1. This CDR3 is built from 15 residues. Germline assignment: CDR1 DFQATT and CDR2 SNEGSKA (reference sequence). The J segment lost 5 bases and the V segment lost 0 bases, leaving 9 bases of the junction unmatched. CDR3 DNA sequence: TGCAGTGCTAGAGATCACGAGGGGGCTTGGGAGACCCAGTACTTC. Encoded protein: CSARDHEGAWETQYF.

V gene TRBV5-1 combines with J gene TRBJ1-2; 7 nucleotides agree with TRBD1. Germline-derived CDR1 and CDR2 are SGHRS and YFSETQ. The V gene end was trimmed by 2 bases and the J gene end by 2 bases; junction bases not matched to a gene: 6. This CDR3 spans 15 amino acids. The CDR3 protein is CASSLLGQENYGYTF. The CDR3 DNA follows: TGCGCCAGCAGCTTACTAGGACAGGAAAACTATGGCTACACCTTC.

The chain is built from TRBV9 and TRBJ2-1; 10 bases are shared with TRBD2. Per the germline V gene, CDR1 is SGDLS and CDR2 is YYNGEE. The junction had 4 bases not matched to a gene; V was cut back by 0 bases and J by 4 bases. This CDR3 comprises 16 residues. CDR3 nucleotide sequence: TGTGCCAGCAGCGTAGGGACTAGCGGCCTATACAATGAGCAGTTCTTC. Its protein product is CASSVGTSGLYNEQFF.

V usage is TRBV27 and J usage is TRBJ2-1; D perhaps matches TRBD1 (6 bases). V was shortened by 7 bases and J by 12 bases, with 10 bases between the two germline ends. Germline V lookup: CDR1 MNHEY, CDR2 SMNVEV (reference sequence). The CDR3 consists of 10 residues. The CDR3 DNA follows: TGTGCCAGCAAGGGACACGGGCAGTTCTTC. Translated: CASKGHGQFF.

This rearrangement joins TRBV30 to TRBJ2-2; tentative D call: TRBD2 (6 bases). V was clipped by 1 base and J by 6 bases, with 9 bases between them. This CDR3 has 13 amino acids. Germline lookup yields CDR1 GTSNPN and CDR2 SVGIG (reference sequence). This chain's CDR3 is CAWSGLAAGELFF. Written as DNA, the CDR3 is TGTGCCTGGAGTGGGTTAGCGGCCGGGGAGCTGTTTTTT.

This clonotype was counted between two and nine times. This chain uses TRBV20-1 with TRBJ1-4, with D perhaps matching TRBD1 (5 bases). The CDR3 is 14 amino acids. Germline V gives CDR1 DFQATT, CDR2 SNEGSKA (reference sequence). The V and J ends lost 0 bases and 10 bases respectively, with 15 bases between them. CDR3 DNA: TGCAGTGCTAGAGAAGACGGCACAGGTACAAAACTGTTTTTT. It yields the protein CSAREDGTGTKLFF.

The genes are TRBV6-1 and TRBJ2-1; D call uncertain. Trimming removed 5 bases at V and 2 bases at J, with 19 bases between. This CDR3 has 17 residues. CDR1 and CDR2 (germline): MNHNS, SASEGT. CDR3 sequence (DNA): TGTGCCAGCAGTCATAATGAGGACCTTGGGACCTACAATGAGCAGTTCTTC. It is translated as CASSHNEDLGTYNEQFF.

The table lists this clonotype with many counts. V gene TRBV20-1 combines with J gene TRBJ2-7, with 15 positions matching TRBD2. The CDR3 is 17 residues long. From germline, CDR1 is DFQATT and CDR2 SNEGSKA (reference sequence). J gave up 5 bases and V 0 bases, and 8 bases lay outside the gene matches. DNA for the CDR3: TGCAGTGCTAGAGATCTAGGACTAGCGGGAGGGCCCCACGAGCAGTACTTC. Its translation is CSARDLGLAGGPHEQYF.

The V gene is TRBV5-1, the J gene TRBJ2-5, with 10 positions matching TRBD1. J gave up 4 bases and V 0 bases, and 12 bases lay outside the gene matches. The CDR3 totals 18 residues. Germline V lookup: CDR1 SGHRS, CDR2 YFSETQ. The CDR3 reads CASSLDYPPGQGRETQYF. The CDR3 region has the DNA TGCGCCAGCAGCTTGGATTATCCGCCGGGACAGGGGCGAGAGACCCAGTACTTC.

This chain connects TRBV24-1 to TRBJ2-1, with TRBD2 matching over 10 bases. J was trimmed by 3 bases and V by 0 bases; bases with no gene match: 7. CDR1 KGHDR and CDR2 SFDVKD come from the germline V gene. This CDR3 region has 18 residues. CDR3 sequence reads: CATSDLRFGLADYNEQFF. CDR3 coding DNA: TGTGCCACCAGTGATTTGCGATTTGGACTAGCGGACTACAATGAGCAGTTCTTC.

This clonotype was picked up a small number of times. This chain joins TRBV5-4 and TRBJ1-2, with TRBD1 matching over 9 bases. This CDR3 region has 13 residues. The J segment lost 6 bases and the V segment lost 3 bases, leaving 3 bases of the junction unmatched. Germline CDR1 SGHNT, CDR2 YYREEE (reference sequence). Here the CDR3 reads CASSSGTGNGYTF. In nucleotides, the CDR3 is TGTGCCAGCAGCTCCGGGACAGGGAATGGCTACACCTTC.

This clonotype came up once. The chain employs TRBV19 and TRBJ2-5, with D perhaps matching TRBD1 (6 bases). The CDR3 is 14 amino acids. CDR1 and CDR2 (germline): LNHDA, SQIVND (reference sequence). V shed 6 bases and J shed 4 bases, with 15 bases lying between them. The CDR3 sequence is CASSQQGSRETQYF. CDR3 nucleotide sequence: TGTGCCAGTAGCCAACAGGGATCTCGAGAGACCCAGTACTTC. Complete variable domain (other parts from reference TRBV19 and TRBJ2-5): DGGITQSPKYLFRKEGQNVTLSCEQNLNHDAMYWYRQDPGQGLRLIYYSQIVNDFQKGDIAEGYSVSREKKESFPLTVTSAQKNPTAFYLCASSQQGSRETQYFGPGTRLLVL.

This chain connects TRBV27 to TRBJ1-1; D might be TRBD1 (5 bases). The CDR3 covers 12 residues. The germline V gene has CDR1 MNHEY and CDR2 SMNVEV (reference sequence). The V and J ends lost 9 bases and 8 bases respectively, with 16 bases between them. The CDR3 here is CASRTGTVEAFF. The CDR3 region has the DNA TGTGCCAGTCGAACCGGGACCGTGGAAGCTTTCTTT.

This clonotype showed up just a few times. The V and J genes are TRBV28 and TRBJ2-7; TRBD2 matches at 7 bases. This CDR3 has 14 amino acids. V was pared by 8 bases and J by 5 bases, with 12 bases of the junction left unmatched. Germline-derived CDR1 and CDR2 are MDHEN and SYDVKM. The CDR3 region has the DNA TGTGCCAGCGGACGTTTGGGCGGGAGAAACGAGCAGTACTTC. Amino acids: CASGRLGGRNEQYF.

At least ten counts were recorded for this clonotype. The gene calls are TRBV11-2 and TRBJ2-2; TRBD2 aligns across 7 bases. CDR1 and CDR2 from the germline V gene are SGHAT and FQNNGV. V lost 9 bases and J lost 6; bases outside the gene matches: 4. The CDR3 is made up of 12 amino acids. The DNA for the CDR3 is TGTGCCAGTACTCGGGGGGCCGGGGAGCTGTTTTTT. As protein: CASTRGAGELFF.

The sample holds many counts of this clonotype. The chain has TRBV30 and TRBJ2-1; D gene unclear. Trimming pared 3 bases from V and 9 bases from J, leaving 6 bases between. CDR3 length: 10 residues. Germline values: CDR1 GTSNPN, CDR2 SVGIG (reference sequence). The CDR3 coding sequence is TGTGCCTGGAGCACCAGTGAGCAGTTCTTC. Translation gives CAWSTSEQFF.

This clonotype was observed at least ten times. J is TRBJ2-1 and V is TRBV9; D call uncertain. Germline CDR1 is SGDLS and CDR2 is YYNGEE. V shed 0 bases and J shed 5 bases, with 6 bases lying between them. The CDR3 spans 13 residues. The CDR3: CASSVGANNEQFF. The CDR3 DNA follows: TGTGCCAGCAGCGTAGGGGCTAACAATGAGCAGTTCTTC.

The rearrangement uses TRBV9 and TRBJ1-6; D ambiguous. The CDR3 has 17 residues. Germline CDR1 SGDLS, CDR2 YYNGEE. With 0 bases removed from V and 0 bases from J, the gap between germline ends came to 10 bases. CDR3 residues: CASSVDQASSYNSPLHF. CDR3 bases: TGTGCCAGCAGCGTAGACCAAGCGAGCTCCTATAATTCACCCCTCCACTTT. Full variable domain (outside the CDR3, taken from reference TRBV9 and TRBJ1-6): DSGVTQTPKHLITATGQRVTLRCSPRSGDLSVYWYQQSLDQGLQFLIQYYNGEERAKGNILERFSAQQFPDLHSELNLSSLELGDSALYFCASSVDQASSYNSPLHFGNGTRLTVT.

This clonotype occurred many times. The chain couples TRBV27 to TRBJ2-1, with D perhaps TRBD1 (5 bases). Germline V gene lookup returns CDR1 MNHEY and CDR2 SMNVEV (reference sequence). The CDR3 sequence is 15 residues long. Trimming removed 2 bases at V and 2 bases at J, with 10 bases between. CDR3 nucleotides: TGTGCCAGCAGTTTAAGACAGCCTACCTACAATGAGCAGTTCTTC. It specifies CASSLRQPTYNEQFF.

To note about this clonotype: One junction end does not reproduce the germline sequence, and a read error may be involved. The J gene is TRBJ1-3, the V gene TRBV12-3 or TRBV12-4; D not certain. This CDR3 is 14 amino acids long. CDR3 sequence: CASSTRGLGNTVYF. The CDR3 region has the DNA TGTGCCAGCAGTACGCGGGGTCTCGGGAACACCGTATATTTT.

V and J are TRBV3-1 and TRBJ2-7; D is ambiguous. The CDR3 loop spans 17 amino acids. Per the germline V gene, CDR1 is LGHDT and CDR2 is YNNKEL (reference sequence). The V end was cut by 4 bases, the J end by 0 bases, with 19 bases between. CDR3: CASSPPWTSPLSYEQYF. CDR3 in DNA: TGTGCCAGCAGCCCCCCCTGGACCTCCCCACTCTCCTACGAGCAGTACTTC.

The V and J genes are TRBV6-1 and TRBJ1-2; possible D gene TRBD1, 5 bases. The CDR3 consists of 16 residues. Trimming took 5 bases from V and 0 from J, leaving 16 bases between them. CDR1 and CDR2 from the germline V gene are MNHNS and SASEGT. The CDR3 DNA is TGTGCCAGCAGTCTACGGGGGGGAGGCTCTAACTATGGCTACACCTTC. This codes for CASSLRGGGSNYGYTF.

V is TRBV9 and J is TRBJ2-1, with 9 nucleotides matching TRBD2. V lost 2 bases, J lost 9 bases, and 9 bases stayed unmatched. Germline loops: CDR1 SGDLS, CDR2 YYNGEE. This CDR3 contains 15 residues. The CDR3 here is CASSVGSREGGEQFF. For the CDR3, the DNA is TGTGCCAGCAGCGTCGGGTCGCGGGAGGGAGGTGAGCAGTTCTTC. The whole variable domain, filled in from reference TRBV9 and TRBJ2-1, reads DSGVTQTPKHLITATGQRVTLRCSPRSGDLSVYWYQQSLDQGLQFLIQYYNGEERAKGNILERFSAQQFPDLHSELNLSSLELGDSALYFCASSVGSREGGEQFFGPGTRLTVL.